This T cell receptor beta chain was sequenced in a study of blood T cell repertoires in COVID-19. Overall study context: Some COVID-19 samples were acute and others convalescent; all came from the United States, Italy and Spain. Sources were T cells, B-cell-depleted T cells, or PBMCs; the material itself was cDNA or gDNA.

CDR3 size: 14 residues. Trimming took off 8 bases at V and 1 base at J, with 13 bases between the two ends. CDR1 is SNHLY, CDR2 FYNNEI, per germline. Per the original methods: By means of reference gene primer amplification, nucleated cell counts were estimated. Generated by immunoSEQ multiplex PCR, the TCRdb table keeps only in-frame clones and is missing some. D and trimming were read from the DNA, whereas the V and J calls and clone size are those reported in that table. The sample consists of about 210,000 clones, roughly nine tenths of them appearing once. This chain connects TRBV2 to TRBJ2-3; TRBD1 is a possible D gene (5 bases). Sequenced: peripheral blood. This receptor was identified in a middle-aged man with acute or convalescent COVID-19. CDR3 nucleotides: TGTGCCAGCGGCCGGACACTGCGCACAGATACGCAGTATTTT. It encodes CASGRTLRTDTQYF.